The 22 T cell receptor beta chains reported below all come from one sample, sequenced in a study of cytomegalovirus exposure and HLA in healthy donors. Primers for the PCR totalled 60 Vbeta and 13 Jbeta. The assay was immunoSEQ multiplex PCR, and TCRdb's table has in-frame clones only and misses some. This sample has about 190,000 clones; about 81% occur once, and the top ten carry about 0.84%. The material sequenced was PBMCs. These TCRs come from a woman aged 18-30 years in good health and CMV-seronegative.

This clone was recorded a few times. The V and J genes are TRBV19 and TRBJ1-2; 10 nucleotides align to TRBD1. V lost 6 bases and J lost 4; bases outside the gene matches: 2. CDR3 length: 13 amino acids. Germline V gives CDR1 LNHDA, CDR2 SQIVND (reference sequence). The CDR3 coding sequence is TGTGCCAGTAGCGGGACAGGGGTCTATGGCTACACCTTC. Translation: CASSGTGVYGYTF.

V gene TRBV18 combines with J gene TRBJ1-1, with 9 nucleotides matching TRBD1. Trimming removed 5 bases from V and 4 bases from J; junction bases left unmatched: 5. The germline gives CDR1 KGHSH, CDR2 LQKENI. The CDR3 is 14 amino acids. CDR3 in amino acids: CASSTGGLGTEAFF. CDR3 nucleotides: TGTGCCAGCTCAACAGGGGGCCTCGGCACTGAAGCTTTCTTT.

The V and J genes are TRBV28 and TRBJ2-1; the D gene is possibly TRBD2 (6 bases). Trimming left V 2 bases short and J 4 bases short, with 12 bases between. The germline CDR1 and CDR2 sequences are MDHEN and SYDVKM. The CDR3 runs 15 residues. CDR3 bases: TGTGCCAGCAGTTTAGTAGTAGGAGGGTACAATGAGCAGTTCTTC. Amino acids: CASSLVVGGYNEQFF.

This chain links TRBV30 with TRBJ2-1; 7 bases match TRBD2. The CDR3 covers 18 residues. Germline V gene lookup returns CDR1 GTSNPN and CDR2 SVGIG (reference sequence). Losses at the gene ends were 2 bases for V and 0 bases for J; bases not matched to a gene: 13. The CDR3 bases are TGTGCCTGGAGTCCTGGATGGTCAGGGAGGGGCTCCTACAATGAGCAGTTCTTC. Residues: CAWSPGWSGRGSYNEQFF.

The chain couples TRBV27 to TRBJ1-1; 7 bases align to TRBD1. J lost 2 bases, V lost 3 bases, and 3 bases had no gene match. Germline CDR1 MNHEY, CDR2 SMNVEV (reference sequence). The CDR3 is 14 residues long. CDR3 bases: TGTGCCAGCAGTTTCGAAGGGGGCAACACTGAAGCTTTCTTT. It translates to CASSFEGGNTEAFF.

V is TRBV27 and J is TRBJ1-2; D is unresolved. The length of the CDR3 is 13 residues. Per germline, CDR1 MNHEY and CDR2 SMNVEV (reference sequence). V was shortened by 4 bases and J by 4 bases, with 10 bases between the two germline ends. The CDR3 region is CASSSFAGYGYTF. The CDR3 DNA follows: TGTGCCAGCAGTTCCTTCGCCGGCTATGGCTACACCTTC.

The chain carries TRBV7-8 and TRBJ1-1; TRBD1 matches at 9 bases. CDR3 size: 15 residues. From germline, CDR1 is SGHVS and CDR2 FQNEAQ. V gave up 2 bases and J gave up 6 bases; unmatched junction bases: 7. The CDR3 bases are TGTGCCAGCAGCTTATTCCTGGGACAGGGTGCTGAAGCTTTCTTT. Protein: CASSLFLGQGAEAFF.

The gene calls are TRBV6-1 and TRBJ2-6; 10 bases match TRBD2. The CDR3 extends over 17 amino acids. CDR1 is MNHNS, CDR2 SASEGT, per germline. The V and J ends lost 4 bases and 0 bases, in that order; junction bases with no gene match: 3. The CDR3 nucleotides read TGTGCCAGCAGTGGGACTAGCGGACTCTCTGGGGCCAACGTCCTGACTTTC. Its protein is CASSGTSGLSGANVLTF.

V usage is TRBV5-6 and J usage is TRBJ2-5; D not certain. CDR1 and CDR2 from the germline V gene are SGHDT and YYEEEE. This CDR3 comprises 16 residues. V gave up 0 bases and J gave up 11 bases, with 23 bases separating them. CDR3 in amino acids: CASSLGSIEPSIVQYF. CDR3 DNA sequence: TGTGCCAGCAGCTTGGGGAGCATTGAACCGTCGATCGTGCAGTACTTC.

This sequence joins TRBV6-1 and TRBJ1-5; 7 bases align to TRBD1. Germline values: CDR1 MNHNS, CDR2 SASEGT. Trimming removed 2 bases from V and 0 bases from J; junction bases left unmatched: 7. The CDR3 length is 17 residues. The CDR3 spells CASSERLTGVSNQPQHF. The CDR3 nucleotides read TGTGCCAGCAGTGAACGCCTCACAGGGGTTAGCAATCAGCCCCAGCATTTT.

The chain employs TRBV29-1 and TRBJ1-2; possibly TRBD1 for D (6 bases). With 3 bases removed from V and 6 bases from J, the gap between germline ends came to 20 bases. This CDR3 has 15 residues. Looked up from germline, CDR1 is SQVTM and CDR2 is ANQGSEA. Here the CDR3 DNA reads TGCAGCGTTGATGACCGCGGCAGGGGTTCTGATGGCTACACCTTC. Encoded protein: CSVDDRGRGSDGYTF.

The genes are TRBV6-1 and TRBJ1-6, with unresolved D. The germline V gene has CDR1 MNHNS and CDR2 SASEGT. This CDR3 comprises 17 residues. The V and J ends lost 2 bases and 0 bases respectively, with 11 bases between them. The DNA of the CDR3 is TGTGCCAGCAGTGAATTCTCTGAGGTCTCCTATAATTCACCCCTCCACTTT. The encoded protein is CASSEFSEVSYNSPLHF.

The rearrangement joins TRBV25-1 to TRBJ2-7; 8 bases align to TRBD2. The CDR3 spans 14 residues. V was pared by 6 bases and J by 2 bases, with 6 bases of the junction left unmatched. The germline gives CDR1 MGHDK, CDR2 SYGVNS. The CDR3 coding sequence is TGTGCCAGCAGCCAGCGGGAGACCCCCTACGAGCAGTACTTC. Translated: CASSQRETPYEQYF.

This rearrangement joins TRBV5-1 to TRBJ2-2; D uncertain. The CDR3 is 14 amino acids. CDR1 and CDR2 (germline): SGHRS, YFSETQ. Trimming cost V 0 bases and J 1 base, with 4 bases left between them. In DNA, the CDR3 is TGCGCCAGCAGCTTGGAACTGAACACCGGGGAGCTGTTTTTT. Translating gives CASSLELNTGELFF.

This clone appeared a few times. The rearrangement links TRBV25-1 to TRBJ2-3, with a weak D call TRBD1 (6 bases). Germline V gene data show CDR1 as MGHDK and CDR2 as SYGVNS. The CDR3 runs 16 residues. Trimming removed 6 bases at V and 1 base at J, with 17 bases between. CDR3 coding DNA: TGTGCCAGCAGAGGCCCCGACAGGAGAGGCACAGATACGCAGTATTTT. Translation: CASRGPDRRGTDTQYF.

The chain joins TRBV13 to TRBJ2-7, with 7 bases aligning to TRBD1. The junction had 14 bases not matched to a gene; V was cut back by 3 bases and J by 9 bases. The CDR3 sequence is 15 residues long. Per germline, CDR1 PRHDT and CDR2 FYEKMQ (reference sequence). In DNA form, the CDR3 reads TGTGCCAGCAGCTTTAACAGGGGCCCCCTCGGCGGGCAGTACTTC. Encoded protein: CASSFNRGPLGGQYF.

The chain combines TRBV30 with TRBJ1-2, with a tentative D call TRBD1 (5 bases). The germline V gene has CDR1 GTSNPN and CDR2 SVGIG (reference sequence). Trimming removed 0 bases at V and 9 bases at J, with 11 bases between. CDR3 length equals 12 residues. CDR3 in DNA: TGTGCCTGGAGTGTACCCGGGACTAGCTACACCTTC. This sequence encodes CAWSVPGTSYTF.

V is TRBV5-1 and J is TRBJ1-2; D not certain. The germline V gene encodes CDR1 SGHRS and CDR2 YFSETQ. Trimming took off 9 bases at V and 2 bases at J, with 14 bases between the two ends. The CDR3 loop spans 13 amino acids. Written as DNA, the CDR3 is TGCGCCACTCGAAAGAGCGGGAACTATGGCTACACCTTC. This codes for CATRKSGNYGYTF. Full variable domain (outside the CDR3, taken from reference TRBV5-1 and TRBJ1-2): KAGVTQTPRYLIKTRGQQVTLSCSPISGHRSVSWYQQTPGQGLQFLFEYFSETQRNKGNFPGRFSGRQFSNSRSEMNVSTLELGDSALYLCATRKSGNYGYTFGSGTRLTVV.

V gene TRBV28 combines with J gene TRBJ2-5, with 8 bases that match TRBD2. The CDR3 extends over 14 amino acids. V was clipped by 4 bases and J by 5 bases; unmatched bases: 6. Germline CDR1 is MDHEN and CDR2 is SYDVKM. Here the CDR3 DNA reads TGTGCCAGCAGTTCGGGGGGGCGGGGCGAGACCCAGTACTTC. Translation gives CASSSGGRGETQYF.

J is TRBJ1-1 and V is TRBV7-8; 7 nucleotides match TRBD1. Trimming at V came to 5 bases and at J to 5 bases, leaving 5 bases not matched to a gene. CDR3 size: 13 residues. Germline assignment: CDR1 SGHVS and CDR2 FQNEAQ. Here the CDR3 DNA reads TGTGCCAGCAGCGTACACAGGGGAACTGAAGCTTTCTTT. Translating it yields CASSVHRGTEAFF. Full variable domain (outside the CDR3, taken from reference TRBV7-8 and TRBJ1-1): GAGVSQSPRYKVAKRGQDVALRCDPISGHVSLFWYQQALGQGPEFLTYFQNEAQLDKSGLPSDRFFAERPEGSVSTLKIQRTQQEDSAVYLCASSVHRGTEAFFGQGTRLTVV.

Comment on this clone: One junction end disagrees with the germline gene, perhaps due to a read error. The gene calls are TRBV19 and TRBJ1-4; 9 bases line up with TRBD1. CDR3 size: 12 residues. CDR1 LNHDA and CDR2 SQIVND come from the germline V gene (reference sequence). The CDR3 loop is CASSSQGTGLLF. For the CDR3, the DNA is TGTGCCAGTAGTTCCCAGGGGACAGGGCTACTTTTT.

This chain links TRBV27 with TRBJ1-4, with 7 bases matching TRBD1. J was trimmed by 4 bases and V by 6 bases; bases with no gene match: 5. The CDR3 extends over 14 amino acids. In germline, CDR1 is MNHEY, CDR2 SMNVEV (reference sequence). In nucleotides, the CDR3 is TGTGCCAGCAGCCTGGGGACAGTTAATGAAAAACTGTTTTTT. This translates into CASSLGTVNEKLFF.